These T cell receptor beta chains were read from a single sample in a study of T-cell memory formation after mild COVID-19. A single record per CDR3 protein comes from TCRdb applying MiXCR to the 5' RACE reads. The sample includes about 390,000 distinct CDR3 sequences, roughly 15% of them seen just once. What was sequenced was PBMCs or a T cell subset sorted from them (not recorded which). These receptors were taken from a man younger than 35 who had mild COVID-19 (a few samples of this study predate the infection). Cell type and time point are not known. Each CDR3 is given with its conserved first and last residue. Each record gives: CDR3 protein, CDR3 DNA, clone size, D gene, V gene, J gene. A D gene is named only where the DNA matches it firmly. The size entry is marked missing in some rows and otherwise reads once, few, many or a size class.

CDR3aa: CASSFGSRGNQPQHF
CDR3nt: TGTGCCAGCAGCTTTGGTAGTCGGGGCAATCAGCCCCAGCATTTT
abundance: NA
d_gene: NA
v_gene: TRBV7-2
j_gene: TRBJ1-5

CDR3aa: CASSHPSQKETQYF
CDR3nt: TGTGCCAGCAGTCATCCAAGCCAAAAAGAGACCCAGTACTTC
abundance: few
d_gene: NA
v_gene: TRBV7-2
j_gene: TRBJ2-5

CDR3aa: CASGREGVPSDTQYF
CDR3nt: TGCGCCAGCGGCCGGGAGGGGGTTCCCTCCGATACGCAGTATTTT
abundance: few
d_gene: TRBD2
v_gene: TRBV5-1
j_gene: TRBJ2-3

CDR3aa: CASREQGDQETQYF
CDR3nt: TGTGCCAGCAGGGAACAGGGGGACCAAGAGACCCAGTACTTC
abundance: many
d_gene: TRBD1
v_gene: TRBV12-3/TRBV12-4
j_gene: TRBJ2-5

CDR3aa: CASSVALGATNEKLFF
CDR3nt: TGCGCCAGCAGCGTGGCGTTGGGAGCAACTAATGAAAAACTGTTTTTT
abundance: NA
d_gene: NA
v_gene: TRBV5-1
j_gene: TRBJ1-4

CDR3aa: CASSLGAGIYGYTF
CDR3nt: TGTGCCAGCAGCTTAGGTGCAGGGATCTATGGCTACACCTTC
abundance: few
d_gene: NA
v_gene: TRBV7-2
j_gene: TRBJ1-2

CDR3aa: CASSPRWDRPYSPLHF
CDR3nt: TGTGCCAGCAGCCCCCGATGGGACCGTCCGTATTCACCCCTCCACTTT
abundance: few
d_gene: NA
v_gene: TRBV7-2
j_gene: TRBJ1-6

CDR3aa: CASSSGMRVGEKLFF
CDR3nt: TGTGCCAGCAGTTCGGGGATGAGGGTGGGGGAAAAACTGTTTTTT
abundance: many
d_gene: NA
v_gene: TRBV6-5
j_gene: TRBJ1-4

CDR3aa: CASRPVSGVSTDTQYF
CDR3nt: TGTGCCAGCAGGCCCGTTAGCGGGGTAAGCACAGATACGCAGTATTTT
abundance: NA
d_gene: TRBD2
v_gene: TRBV2
j_gene: TRBJ2-3

CDR3aa: CAWSVRASGSPLHF
CDR3nt: TGTGCCTGGAGTGTACGGGCGAGCGGTTCACCCCTCCACTTT
abundance: few
d_gene: NA
v_gene: TRBV30
j_gene: TRBJ1-6

CDR3aa: CASSSREYTEAFF
CDR3nt: TGCGCCAGCAGTTCCCGGGAGTACACTGAAGCTTTCTTT
abundance: NA
d_gene: NA
v_gene: TRBV5-1
j_gene: TRBJ1-1

CDR3aa: CASFSRTRPAGELFF
CDR3nt: TGTGCCAGTTTCTCGAGGACTAGACCCGCCGGGGAGCTGTTTTTT
abundance: few
d_gene: TRBD2
v_gene: TRBV28
j_gene: TRBJ2-2